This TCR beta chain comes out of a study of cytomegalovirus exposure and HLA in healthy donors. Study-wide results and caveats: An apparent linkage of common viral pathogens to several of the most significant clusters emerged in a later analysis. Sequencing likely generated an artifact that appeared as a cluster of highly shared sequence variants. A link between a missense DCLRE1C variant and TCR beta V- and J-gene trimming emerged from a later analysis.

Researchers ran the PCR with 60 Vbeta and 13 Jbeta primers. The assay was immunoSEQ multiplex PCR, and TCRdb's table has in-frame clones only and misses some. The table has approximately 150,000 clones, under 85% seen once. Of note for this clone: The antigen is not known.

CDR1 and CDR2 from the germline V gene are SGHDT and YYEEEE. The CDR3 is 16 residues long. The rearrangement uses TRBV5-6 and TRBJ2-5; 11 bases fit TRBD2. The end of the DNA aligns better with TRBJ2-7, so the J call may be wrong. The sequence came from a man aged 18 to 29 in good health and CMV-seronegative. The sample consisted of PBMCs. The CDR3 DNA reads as TGTGCCAGCAGCTTGGCCGTGCCTAGCGGGAGGTACGAGCAGTACTTC. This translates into CASSLAVPSGRYEQYF.